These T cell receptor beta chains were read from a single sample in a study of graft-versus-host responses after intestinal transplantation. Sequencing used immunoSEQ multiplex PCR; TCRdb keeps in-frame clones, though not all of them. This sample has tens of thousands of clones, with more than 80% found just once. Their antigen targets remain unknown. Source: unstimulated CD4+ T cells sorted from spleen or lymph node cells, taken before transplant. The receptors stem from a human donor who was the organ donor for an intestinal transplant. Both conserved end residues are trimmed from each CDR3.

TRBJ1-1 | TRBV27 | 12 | ASSLLTANTEAF
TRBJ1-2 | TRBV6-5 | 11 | ASSSDRSYGYT
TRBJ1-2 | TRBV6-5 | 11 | ASKDSSASGYT
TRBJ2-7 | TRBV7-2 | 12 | ASSQDRVRVEQY
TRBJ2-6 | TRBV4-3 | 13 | ASTITGLGANVLT
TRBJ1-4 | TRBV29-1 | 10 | SVGDRVEKLF
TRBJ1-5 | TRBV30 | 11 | AWNGGGSQPQH
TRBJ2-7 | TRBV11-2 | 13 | ASSLAFSLADEQY
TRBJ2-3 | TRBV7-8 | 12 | ASSLVGRVDTQY
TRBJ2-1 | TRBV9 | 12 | ASSVDLGINEQF
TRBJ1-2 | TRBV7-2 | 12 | ASSFGTGNYGYT
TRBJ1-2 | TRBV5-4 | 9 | ASSLDFVVF
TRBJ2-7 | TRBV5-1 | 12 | ASSLDRGYSEQY
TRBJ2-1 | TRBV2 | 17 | ASSPRRLAGGGEYNEQF
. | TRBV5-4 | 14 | ASSPHRIPSNYEQY
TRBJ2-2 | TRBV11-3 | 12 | ASSLDYNTGELF
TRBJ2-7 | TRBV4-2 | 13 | ASSQGSSGSQEQY
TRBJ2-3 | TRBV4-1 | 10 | ASSQDGTQQY
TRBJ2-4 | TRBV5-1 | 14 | ASSLGGTTAQNIQY
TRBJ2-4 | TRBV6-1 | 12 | ASSAGGPLNIQY
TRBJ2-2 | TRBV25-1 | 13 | ASSGAGVLAGELF
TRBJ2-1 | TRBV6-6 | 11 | ASSLLSDNEQF
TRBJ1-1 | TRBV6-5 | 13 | ASSRQGRPNTEAF
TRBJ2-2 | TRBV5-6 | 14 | ASSGQTGANTGELF
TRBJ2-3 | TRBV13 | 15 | ASSLGGTSGRAAAQY
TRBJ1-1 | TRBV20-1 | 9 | SATPGTEAF
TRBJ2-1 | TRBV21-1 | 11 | ATRDRGHHEQF
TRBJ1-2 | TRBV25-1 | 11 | ASSELWDNGYT
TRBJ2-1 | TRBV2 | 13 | ASSLASGGYNEQF
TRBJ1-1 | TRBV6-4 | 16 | ASSDSITGRRMNTEAF
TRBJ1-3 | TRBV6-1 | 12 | ASSEAGQGNTIY
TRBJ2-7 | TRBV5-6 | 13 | ASSSPTGSSYEQY
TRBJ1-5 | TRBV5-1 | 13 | ASSPEGAGNQPQH
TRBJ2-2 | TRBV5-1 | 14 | ASSLAGTGGAGELF
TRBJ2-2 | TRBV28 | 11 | ASRTGVTGELF
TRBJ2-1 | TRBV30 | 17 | AWQDLAGNFQRSYNEQF
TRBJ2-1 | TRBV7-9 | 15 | ASSSPRGGQGKNEQF
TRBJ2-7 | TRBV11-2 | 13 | ASSLELTSSYEQY
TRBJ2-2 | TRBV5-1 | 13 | ASSRGQGNTGELF
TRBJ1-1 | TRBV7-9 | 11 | ASSPIMAAEAF
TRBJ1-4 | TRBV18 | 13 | ASSLAGYPNEKLF
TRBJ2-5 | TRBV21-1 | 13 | ASSTLAGVGETQY